The table lists the clone carrying this TCR beta chain with a few counts. No antigen is known for it. Primers included in the PCR were 60 Vbeta and 13 Jbeta primers. TCRdb keeps only in-frame clones here, not all; method: immunoSEQ multiplex PCR. The table shows 150,000 to 200,000 clones, with around four fifths occurring only once. The entry originates in a study of cytomegalovirus exposure and HLA in healthy donors. Study-wide results and limits: Most observed TCR sequences were rare, whereas some public TCRs were detected in many donors.

This clonotype originated in a woman aged 45 to 65 in good health and CMV-seronegative. Sequencing input: PBMCs.

Here the CDR3 reads CASSLEGGGDEKLFF. For the CDR3, the DNA is TGCGCCAGCAGCTTGGAAGGGGGAGGGGATGAAAAACTGTTTTTT. The V and J genes are TRBV5-1 and TRBJ1-4, with D possibly matching TRBD1 (6 bases). The germline V and J ends were trimmed by 0 bases and 6 bases, with 12 bases remaining between them. Germline-derived CDR1 and CDR2 are SGHRS and YFSETQ. The CDR3 has 15 amino acids.